This TCR beta chain was identified in a study of blood T cell repertoires in COVID-19. This CDR3 comprises 14 residues. V was pared by 2 bases and J by 5 bases, with 11 bases between. CDR1 and CDR2 (germline): MNHNS, SASEGT. Sequencing used immunoSEQ multiplex PCR; TCRdb keeps in-frame clones, though not all of them. Among about 190,000 clones listed, 80% to 85% were seen once. Sequenced: peripheral blood. The rearrangement joins TRBV6-1 to TRBJ2-3, with D possibly TRBD1 on 6 matching bases. This sequence originates from a human donor in a cohort sampled during active COVID-19. The CDR3 region is CASSEQGKGDTQYF. CDR3 bases: TGTGCCAGCAGTGAACAGGGGAAAGGAGATACGCAGTATTTT.